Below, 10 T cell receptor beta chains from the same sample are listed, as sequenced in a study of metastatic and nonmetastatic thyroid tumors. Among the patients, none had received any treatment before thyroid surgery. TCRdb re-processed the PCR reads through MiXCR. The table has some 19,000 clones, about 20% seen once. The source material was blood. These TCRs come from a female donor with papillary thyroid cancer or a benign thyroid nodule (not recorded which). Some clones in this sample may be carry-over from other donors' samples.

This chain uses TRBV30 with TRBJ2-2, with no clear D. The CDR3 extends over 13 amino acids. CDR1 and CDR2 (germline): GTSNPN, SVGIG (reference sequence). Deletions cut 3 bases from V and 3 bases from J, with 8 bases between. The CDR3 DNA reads TGTGCCTGGAGCGGCAGCCACACCGGGGAGCTGTTTTTT. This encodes CAWSGSHTGELFF. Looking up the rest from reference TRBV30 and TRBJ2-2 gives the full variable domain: SQTIHQWPATLVQPVGSPLSLECTVEGTSNPNLYWYRQAAGRGLQLLFYSVGIGQISSEVPQNLSASRPQDRQFILSSKKLLLSDSGFYLCAWSGSHTGELFFGEGSRLTVL.

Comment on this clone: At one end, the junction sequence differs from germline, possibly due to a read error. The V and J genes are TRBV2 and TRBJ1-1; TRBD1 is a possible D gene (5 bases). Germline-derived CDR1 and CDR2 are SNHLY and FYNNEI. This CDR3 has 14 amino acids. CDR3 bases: TGTGCCAGCTGGATAAAGACAGAGAACACTGAATCTTTCTTT. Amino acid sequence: CASWIKTENTESFF.

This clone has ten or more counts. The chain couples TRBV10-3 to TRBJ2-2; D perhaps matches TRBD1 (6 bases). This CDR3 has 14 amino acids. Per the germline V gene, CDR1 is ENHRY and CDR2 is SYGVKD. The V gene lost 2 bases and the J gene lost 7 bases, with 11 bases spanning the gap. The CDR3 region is CAISERPGDGELFF. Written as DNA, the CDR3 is TGTGCCATCAGTGAGCGTCCAGGGGACGGGGAGCTGTTTTTT.

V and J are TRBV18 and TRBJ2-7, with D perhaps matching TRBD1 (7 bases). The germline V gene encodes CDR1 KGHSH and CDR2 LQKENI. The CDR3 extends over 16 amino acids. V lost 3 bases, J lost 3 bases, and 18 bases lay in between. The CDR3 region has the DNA TGTGCCAGCTCACCCAACTATGCGGGACAGCACTACGAGCAGTACTTC. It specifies CASSPNYAGQHYEQYF.

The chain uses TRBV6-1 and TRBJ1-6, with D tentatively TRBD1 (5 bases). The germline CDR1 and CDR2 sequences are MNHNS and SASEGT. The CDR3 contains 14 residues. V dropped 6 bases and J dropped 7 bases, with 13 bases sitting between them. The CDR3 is CASSPGTTNSPLHF. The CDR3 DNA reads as TGTGCCAGCAGCCCCGGGACGACGAATTCACCCCTCCACTTT.

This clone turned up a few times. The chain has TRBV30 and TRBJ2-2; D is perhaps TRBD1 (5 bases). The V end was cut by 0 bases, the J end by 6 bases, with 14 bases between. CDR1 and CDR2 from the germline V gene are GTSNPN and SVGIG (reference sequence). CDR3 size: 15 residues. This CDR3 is CAWSVSQGRSGELFF. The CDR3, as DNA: TGTGCCTGGAGTGTAAGTCAGGGAAGGTCCGGGGAGCTGTTTTTT.

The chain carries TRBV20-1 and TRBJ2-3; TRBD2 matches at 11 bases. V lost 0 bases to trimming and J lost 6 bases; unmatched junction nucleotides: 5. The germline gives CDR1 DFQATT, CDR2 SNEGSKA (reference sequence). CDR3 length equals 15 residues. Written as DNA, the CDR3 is TGCAGTGCTAGAGATCCGGCTAGCGGGAGGGATACGCAGTATTTT. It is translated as CSARDPASGRDTQYF.

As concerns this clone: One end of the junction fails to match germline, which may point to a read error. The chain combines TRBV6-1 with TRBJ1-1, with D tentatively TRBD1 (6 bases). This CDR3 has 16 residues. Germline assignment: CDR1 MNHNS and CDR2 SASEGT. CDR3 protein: CASSSRNFRGGTESFF. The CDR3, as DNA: TGTGCCAGTAGTTCACGGAATTTCAGGGGTGGCACTGAATCTTTCTTT.

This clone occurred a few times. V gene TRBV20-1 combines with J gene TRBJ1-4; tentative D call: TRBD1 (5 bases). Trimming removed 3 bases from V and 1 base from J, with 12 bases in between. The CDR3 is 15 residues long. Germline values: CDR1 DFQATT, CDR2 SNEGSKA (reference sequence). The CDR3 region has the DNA TGCAGTGCTAGGGGAGGGGATTTAACTAATGAAAAACTGTTTTTT. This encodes CSARGGDLTNEKLFF.

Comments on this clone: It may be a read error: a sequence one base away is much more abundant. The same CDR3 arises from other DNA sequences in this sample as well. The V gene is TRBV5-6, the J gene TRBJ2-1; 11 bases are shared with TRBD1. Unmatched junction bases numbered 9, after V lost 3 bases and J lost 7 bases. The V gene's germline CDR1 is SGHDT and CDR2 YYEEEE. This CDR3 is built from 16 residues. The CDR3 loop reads CASSSLPGTGGNEQFF. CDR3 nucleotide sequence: TGTGCCAGCAGCTCGTTACCCGGGACAGGGGGAAATGAGCAGTTCTTC.